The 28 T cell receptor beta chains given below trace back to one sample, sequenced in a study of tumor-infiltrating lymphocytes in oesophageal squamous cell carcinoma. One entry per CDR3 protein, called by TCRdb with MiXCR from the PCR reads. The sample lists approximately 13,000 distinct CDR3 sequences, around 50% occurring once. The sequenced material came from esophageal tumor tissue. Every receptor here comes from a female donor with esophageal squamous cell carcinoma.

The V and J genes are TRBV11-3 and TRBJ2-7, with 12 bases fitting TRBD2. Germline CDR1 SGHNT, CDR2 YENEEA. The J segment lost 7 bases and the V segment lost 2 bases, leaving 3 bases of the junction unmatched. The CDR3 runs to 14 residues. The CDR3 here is CASSLKLAGGEQYF. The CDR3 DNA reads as TGTGCCAGCAGCTTAAAACTAGCGGGGGGTGAGCAGTACTTC. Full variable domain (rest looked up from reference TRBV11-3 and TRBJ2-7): EAGVVQSPRYKIIEKKQPVAFWCNPISGHNTLYWYLQNLGQGPELLIRYENEEAVDDSQLPKDRFSAERLKGVDSTLKIQPAELGDSAVYLCASSLKLAGGEQYFGPGTRLTVT.

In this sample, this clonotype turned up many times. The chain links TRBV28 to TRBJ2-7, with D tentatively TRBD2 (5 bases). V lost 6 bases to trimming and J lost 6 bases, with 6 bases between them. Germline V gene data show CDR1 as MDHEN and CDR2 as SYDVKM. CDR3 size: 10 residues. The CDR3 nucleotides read TGTGCCAGCAGACTAGGCGAGCAGTACTTC. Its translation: CASRLGEQYF.

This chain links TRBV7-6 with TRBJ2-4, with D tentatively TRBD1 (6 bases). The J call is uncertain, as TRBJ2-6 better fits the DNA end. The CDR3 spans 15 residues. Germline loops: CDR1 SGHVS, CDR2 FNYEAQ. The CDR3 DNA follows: TGTGCCAGCAGCCTCACAGGGCCCGGGGCCAACGTCCTGACTTTC. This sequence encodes CASSLTGPGANVLTF.

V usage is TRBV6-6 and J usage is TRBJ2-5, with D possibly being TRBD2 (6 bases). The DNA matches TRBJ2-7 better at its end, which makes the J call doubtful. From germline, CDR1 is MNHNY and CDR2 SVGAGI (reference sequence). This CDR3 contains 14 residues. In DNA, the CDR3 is TGTGCCAGCAGTGAGGAGGGATACATCTACGAGCAGTACTTC. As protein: CASSEEGYIYEQYF.

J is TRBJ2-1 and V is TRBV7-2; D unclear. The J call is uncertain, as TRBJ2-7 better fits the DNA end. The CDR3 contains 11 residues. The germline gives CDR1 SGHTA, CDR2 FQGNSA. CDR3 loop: CASSLISEQYF. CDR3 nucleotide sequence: TGTGCCAGCAGCTTAATATCCGAGCAGTACTTC.

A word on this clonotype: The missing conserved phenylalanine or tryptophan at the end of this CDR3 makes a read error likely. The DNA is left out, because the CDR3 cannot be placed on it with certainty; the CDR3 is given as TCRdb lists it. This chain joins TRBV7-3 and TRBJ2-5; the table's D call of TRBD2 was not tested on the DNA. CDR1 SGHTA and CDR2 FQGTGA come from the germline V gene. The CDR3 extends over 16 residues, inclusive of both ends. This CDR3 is CASSLGPNLYGYTFGS.

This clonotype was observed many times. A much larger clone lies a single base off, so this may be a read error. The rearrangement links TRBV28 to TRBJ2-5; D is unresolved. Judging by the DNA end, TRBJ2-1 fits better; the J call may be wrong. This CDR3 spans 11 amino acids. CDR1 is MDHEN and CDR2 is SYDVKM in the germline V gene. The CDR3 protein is CASSPHYEQFF. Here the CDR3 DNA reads TGTGCCAGCAGTCCACACTACGAGCAGTTCTTC.

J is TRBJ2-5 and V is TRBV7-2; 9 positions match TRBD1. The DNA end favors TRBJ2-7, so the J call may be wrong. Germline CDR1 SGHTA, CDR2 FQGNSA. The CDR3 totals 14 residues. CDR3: CASSLGGQGNEQYF. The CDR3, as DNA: TGTGCCAGCAGCTTAGGGGGACAGGGAAACGAGCAGTACTTC.

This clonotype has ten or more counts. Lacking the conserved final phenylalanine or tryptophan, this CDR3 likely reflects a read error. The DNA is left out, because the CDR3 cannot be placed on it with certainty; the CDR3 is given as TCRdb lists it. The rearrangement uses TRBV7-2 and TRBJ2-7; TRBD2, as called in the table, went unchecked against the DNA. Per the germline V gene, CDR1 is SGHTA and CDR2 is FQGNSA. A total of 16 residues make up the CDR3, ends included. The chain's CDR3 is CASSLSAGNYGYTFGS.

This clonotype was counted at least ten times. CDR3 residues: CSARVISGGTSYNEQYF. In DNA form, the CDR3 reads TGCAGTGCTAGAGTCATTAGCGGGGGAACCTCCTACAATGAGCAGTACTTC. The chain uses TRBV20-1 and TRBJ2-5, with TRBD2 identical over 9 bases. This CDR3 region has 17 residues. Germline V gene lookup returns CDR1 DFQATT and CDR2 SNEGSKA (reference sequence). The trim removed 1 base at V and 11 bases at J, leaving 20 bases unmatched.

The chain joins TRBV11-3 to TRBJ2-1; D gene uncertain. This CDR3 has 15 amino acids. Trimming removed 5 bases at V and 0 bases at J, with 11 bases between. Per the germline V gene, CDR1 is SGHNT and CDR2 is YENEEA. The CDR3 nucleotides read TGTGCCAGCAGCCCCAAGACCGGCTCCTACAATGAGCAGTTCTTC. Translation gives CASSPKTGSYNEQFF. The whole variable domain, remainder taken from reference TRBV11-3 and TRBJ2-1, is EAGVVQSPRYKIIEKKQPVAFWCNPISGHNTLYWYLQNLGQGPELLIRYENEEAVDDSQLPKDRFSAERLKGVDSTLKIQPAELGDSAVYLCASSPKTGSYNEQFFGPGTRLTVL.

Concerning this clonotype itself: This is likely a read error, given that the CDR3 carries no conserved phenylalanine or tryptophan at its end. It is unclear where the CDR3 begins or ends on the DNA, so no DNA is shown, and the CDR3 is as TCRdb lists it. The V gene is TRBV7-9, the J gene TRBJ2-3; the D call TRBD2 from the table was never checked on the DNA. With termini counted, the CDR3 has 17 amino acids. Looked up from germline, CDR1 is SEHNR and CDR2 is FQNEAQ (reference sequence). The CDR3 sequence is CASTPGLSRGYGYTFGP.

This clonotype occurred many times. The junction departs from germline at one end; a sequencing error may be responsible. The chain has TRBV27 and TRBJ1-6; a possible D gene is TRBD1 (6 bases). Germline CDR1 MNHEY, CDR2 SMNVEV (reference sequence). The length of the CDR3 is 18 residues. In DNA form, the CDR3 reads TGTGCCAGCAGTTTAAGGGTCACAGGGAGCTCCTATAATTCACCCCTCAACTTT. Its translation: CASSLRVTGSSYNSPLNF.

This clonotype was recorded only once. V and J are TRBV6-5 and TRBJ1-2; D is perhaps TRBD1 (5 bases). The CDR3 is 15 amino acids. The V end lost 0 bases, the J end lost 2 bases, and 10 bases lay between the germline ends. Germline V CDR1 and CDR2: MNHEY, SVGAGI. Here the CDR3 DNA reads TGTGCCAGCAGTTACTCGGGGGTAGTGAACTATGGCTACACCTTC. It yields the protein CASSYSGVVNYGYTF.

CDR3 residues: CAISEQNTEAFF. DNA of the CDR3: TGTGCCATCAGTGAGCAGAACACTGAAGCTTTCTTT. This chain joins TRBV10-3 and TRBJ1-1; D gene ambiguous. V lost 2 bases and J lost 1, with 2 bases in between. The CDR3 runs 12 residues. The germline V gene encodes CDR1 ENHRY and CDR2 SYGVKD.

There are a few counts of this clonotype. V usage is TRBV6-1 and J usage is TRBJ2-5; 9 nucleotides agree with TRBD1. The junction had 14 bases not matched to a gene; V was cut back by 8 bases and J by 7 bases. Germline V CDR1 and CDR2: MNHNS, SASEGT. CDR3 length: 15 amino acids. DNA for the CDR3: TGTGCCAGCTCAACCACCGGGACAGGGATAGTGACCCAGTACTTC. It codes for CASSTTGTGIVTQYF.

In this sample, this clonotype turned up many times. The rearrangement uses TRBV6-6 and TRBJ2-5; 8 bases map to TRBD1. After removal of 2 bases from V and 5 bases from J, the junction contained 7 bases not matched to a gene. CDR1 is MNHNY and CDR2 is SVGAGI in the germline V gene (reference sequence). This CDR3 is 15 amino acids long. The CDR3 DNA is TGTGCCAGCAGTTACCTCGGACAGGGACGGGAGACCCAGTACTTC. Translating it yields CASSYLGQGRETQYF.

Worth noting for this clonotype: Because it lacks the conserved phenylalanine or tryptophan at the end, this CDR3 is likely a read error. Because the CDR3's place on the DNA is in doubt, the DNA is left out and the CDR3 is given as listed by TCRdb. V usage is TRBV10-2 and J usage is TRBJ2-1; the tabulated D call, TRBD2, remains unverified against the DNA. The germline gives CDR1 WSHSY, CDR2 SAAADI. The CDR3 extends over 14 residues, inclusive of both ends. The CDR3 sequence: CASAGPNYGYTFGS.

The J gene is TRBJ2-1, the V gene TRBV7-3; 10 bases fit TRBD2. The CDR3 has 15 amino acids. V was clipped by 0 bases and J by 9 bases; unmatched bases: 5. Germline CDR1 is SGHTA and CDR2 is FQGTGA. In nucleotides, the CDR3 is TGTGCCAGCAGCTTAACTAGCGGGGGGATCAGTGAGCAGTTCTTC. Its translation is CASSLTSGGISEQFF. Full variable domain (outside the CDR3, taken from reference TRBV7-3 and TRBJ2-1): GAGVSQTPSNKVTEKGKYVELRCDPISGHTALYWYRQSLGQGPEFLIYFQGTGAADDSGLPNDRFFAVRPEGSVSTLKIQRTERGDSAVYLCASSLTSGGISEQFFGPGTRLTVL.

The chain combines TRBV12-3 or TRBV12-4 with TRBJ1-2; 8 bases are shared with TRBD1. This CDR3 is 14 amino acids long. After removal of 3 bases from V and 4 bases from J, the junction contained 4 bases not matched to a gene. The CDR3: CASSLDRVRYGYTF. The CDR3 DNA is TGTGCCAGCAGTTTGGACAGGGTTCGCTATGGCTACACCTTC.

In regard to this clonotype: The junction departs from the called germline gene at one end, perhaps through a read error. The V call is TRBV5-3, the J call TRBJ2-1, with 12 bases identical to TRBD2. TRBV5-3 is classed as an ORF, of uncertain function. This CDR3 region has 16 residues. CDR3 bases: TGTGCCAGCAGCTTCCTACTAGCGGGAGGTAGGGGTGAGCAGTTCTTC. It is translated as CASSFLLAGGRGEQFF.

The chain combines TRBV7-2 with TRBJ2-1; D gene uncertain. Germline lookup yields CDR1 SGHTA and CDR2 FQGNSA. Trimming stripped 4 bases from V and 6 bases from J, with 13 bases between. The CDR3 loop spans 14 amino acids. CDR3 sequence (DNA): TGTGCCAGCAGCTCTGACTTGGGCATCAATGAGCAGTTCTTC. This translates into CASSSDLGINEQFF. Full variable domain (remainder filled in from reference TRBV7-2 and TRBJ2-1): GAGVSQSPSNKVTEKGKDVELRCDPISGHTALYWYRQSLGQGLEFLIYFQGNSAPDKSGLPSDRFSAERTGGSVSTLTIQRTQQEDSAVYLCASSSDLGINEQFFGPGTRLTVL.

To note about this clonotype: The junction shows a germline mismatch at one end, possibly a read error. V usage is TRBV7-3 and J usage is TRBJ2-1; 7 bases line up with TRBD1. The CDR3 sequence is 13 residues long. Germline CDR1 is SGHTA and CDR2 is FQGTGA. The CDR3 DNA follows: TGTGCCAGCAGGTTAAACAGGGGCGTGGAGCAGTTCTTC. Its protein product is CASRLNRGVEQFF.

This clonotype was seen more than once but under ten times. The DNA of the CDR3 is TGTGCCAGCAGCTCGGACAGCGACACCTACGAGCAGTACTTC. Its protein is CASSSDSDTYEQYF. The chain is built from TRBV7-2 and TRBJ2-7; perhaps TRBD1 as D (6 bases). CDR1 and CDR2 (germline): SGHTA, FQGNSA. CDR3 size: 14 residues. The ends were cut back, 4 bases at V and 2 bases at J, with 12 bases in the middle. The entire variable domain, with the rest obtained from reference TRBV7-2 and TRBJ2-7, is as follows: GAGVSQSPSNKVTEKGKDVELRCDPISGHTALYWYRQSLGQGLEFLIYFQGNSAPDKSGLPSDRFSAERTGGSVSTLTIQRTQQEDSAVYLCASSSDSDTYEQYFGPGTRLTVT.

CDR3 sequence (DNA): TGTGCCAGCAGCTTCTCCCCCCCAGATACGCAGTATTTT. Amino acid sequence: CASSFSPPDTQYF. This chain links TRBV7-2 with TRBJ2-3; no firm D call. Trimming took off 3 bases at V and 4 bases at J, with 8 bases between the two ends. The CDR3 is 13 amino acids. Germline assignment: CDR1 SGHTA and CDR2 FQGNSA.

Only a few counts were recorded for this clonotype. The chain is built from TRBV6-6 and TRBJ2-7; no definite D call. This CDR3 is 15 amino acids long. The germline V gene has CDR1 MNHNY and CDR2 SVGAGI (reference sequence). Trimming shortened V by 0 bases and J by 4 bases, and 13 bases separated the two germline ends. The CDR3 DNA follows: TGTGCCAGCAGTTACTCGGCTACAGCTGAATACGAGCAGTACTTC. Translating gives CASSYSATAEYEQYF.

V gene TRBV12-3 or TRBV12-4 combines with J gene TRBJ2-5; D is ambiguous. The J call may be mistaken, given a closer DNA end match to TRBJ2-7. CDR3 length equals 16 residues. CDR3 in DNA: TGTGCCAGCAGTTTTTTTTCCTCCGGTCCTACCTACGAGCAGTACTTC. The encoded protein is CASSFFSSGPTYEQYF.

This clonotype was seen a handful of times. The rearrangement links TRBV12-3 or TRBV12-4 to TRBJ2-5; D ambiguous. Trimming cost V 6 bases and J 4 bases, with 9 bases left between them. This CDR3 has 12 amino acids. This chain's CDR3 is CASSVDRETQYF. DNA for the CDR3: TGTGCCAGCAGCGTCGACCGAGAGACCCAGTACTTC.